The next 17 T cell receptor beta chains were all read from a single sample in a study of blood T cell repertoires in COVID-19. Only in-frame clones appear in the TCRdb table, and some are missing; sequencing was by immunoSEQ multiplex PCR. The table records around 310,000 clones, about 91% of them present only once. Sequencing was done on a sample of PBMCs or T cells enriched from blood (not recorded which). The receptors originated from a woman in her 40s who had recovered from COVID-19.

V and J are TRBV7-2 and TRBJ1-1, with D tentatively TRBD1 (5 bases). V was shortened by 1 base and J by 4 bases, with 13 bases between the two germline ends. The V gene's germline CDR1 is SGHTA and CDR2 FQGNSA. The CDR3 is made up of 15 amino acids. The CDR3 sequence: CASSLVSGSSTEAFF. Here the CDR3 DNA reads TGTGCCAGCAGCTTAGTCTCAGGGTCGAGCACTGAAGCTTTCTTT.

This clone was seen only once. The chain uses TRBV24-1 and TRBJ2-1; TRBD2 matches at 8 bases. This CDR3 is built from 16 residues. Trimming at V came to 4 bases and at J to 1 base, leaving 5 bases not matched to a gene. Germline CDR1 KGHDR, CDR2 SFDVKD. CDR3 in amino acids: CATSEPTSGSYNEQFF. CDR3 bases: TGTGCCACCAGTGAACCAACTAGCGGATCCTACAATGAGCAGTTCTTC.

The chain carries TRBV11-3 and TRBJ2-7; D remains unclear. Per germline, CDR1 SGHNT and CDR2 YENEEA. V was shortened by 5 bases and J by 3 bases, with 14 bases between the two germline ends. This CDR3 comprises 14 residues. CDR3 amino acids: CASSPEAADYEQYF. Here the CDR3 DNA reads TGTGCCAGCAGCCCCGAAGCCGCCGACTACGAGCAGTACTTC.

This chain connects TRBV9 to TRBJ2-1, with TRBD2 matching 7 bases. The length of the CDR3 is 15 residues. V was clipped by 4 bases and J by 5 bases; unmatched bases: 9. Germline-derived CDR1 and CDR2 are SGDLS and YYNGEE. CDR3 sequence: CASSPRWLADNEQFF. In DNA, the CDR3 is TGTGCCAGCAGCCCTAGGTGGCTAGCGGACAATGAGCAGTTCTTC.

This clone was detected only a few times. The chain joins TRBV4-1 to TRBJ2-3; 8 bases fit TRBD2. This CDR3 comprises 15 residues. Trimming removed 7 bases from V and 4 bases from J; junction bases left unmatched: 10. Germline CDR1 is MGHRA and CDR2 is YSYEKL. CDR3 DNA: TGCGCCAGCACCCCAGGGACTAGGGGTTCAGATACGCAGTATTTT. This encodes CASTPGTRGSDTQYF.

The genes are TRBV29-1 and TRBJ1-1, with 10 bases aligning to TRBD1. The CDR3 spans 15 residues. Germline V CDR1 and CDR2: SQVTM, ANQGSEA. The J segment lost 1 base and the V segment lost 7 bases, leaving 9 bases of the junction unmatched. The CDR3 nucleotides are TGCAGCGCTGACAGGGGGCTTGGTCGGAACACTGAAGCTTTCTTT. Its protein product is CSADRGLGRNTEAFF.

This clone was seen just once. The V gene is TRBV13, the J gene TRBJ2-5; 11 bases are a match to TRBD2. Germline V gene data show CDR1 as PRHDT and CDR2 as FYEKMQ (reference sequence). Trimming took 6 bases from V and 5 from J; bases not matched to a gene: 8. The CDR3 sequence is 15 residues long. CDR3 in amino acids: CASSISGGAWETQYF. The CDR3 DNA is TGTGCCAGCAGTATTAGCGGGGGGGCTTGGGAGACCCAGTACTTC.

The chain is built from TRBV24-1 and TRBJ2-3; TRBD2 matches at 8 bases. From germline, CDR1 is KGHDR and CDR2 SFDVKD. CDR3 length: 16 residues. Trimming took 2 bases from V and 8 from J; bases not matched to a gene: 11. CDR3 sequence reads: CATSDSPAGTRSTQYF. CDR3 coding DNA: TGTGCCACCAGTGATTCCCCGGCGGGGACTAGGAGTACGCAGTATTTT.

This clone has just one count. The chain couples TRBV28 to TRBJ1-3, with D possibly matching TRBD1 (6 bases). CDR3 length: 15 residues. CDR1 is MDHEN and CDR2 is SYDVKM in the germline V gene. V lost 5 bases and J 3 bases, leaving 14 bases between the germline ends. The CDR3 coding sequence is TGTGCCAGCAGTGGACCAGGGGCTCGTGGAAACACCATATATTTT. This codes for CASSGPGARGNTIYF.

DNA for the CDR3: TGTGCCAGCAGCCCCGAACCTGGCACTAACTATGGCTACACCTTC. This translates into CASSPEPGTNYGYTF. The chain carries TRBV3-1 (or the pseudogene TRBV3-2) and TRBJ1-2, with no clear D. Per germline, CDR1 LGHDT and CDR2 YNNKEL (reference sequence). The V end lost 4 bases, the J end lost 0 bases, and 12 bases lay between the germline ends. The length of the CDR3 is 15 residues.

The chain joins TRBV5-4 to TRBJ1-1; 7 positions agree with TRBD1. In germline, CDR1 is SGHNT, CDR2 YYREEE (reference sequence). The CDR3 consists of 13 residues. After removal of 4 bases from V and 6 bases from J, the junction contained 6 bases not matched to a gene. The CDR3, as DNA: TGTGCCAGCAGCCCAGACAGGGACCCTGAAGCTTTCTTT. This codes for CASSPDRDPEAFF.

V is TRBV9 and J is TRBJ2-5; D is unclear. V was shortened by 4 bases and J by 5 bases, with 15 bases between the two germline ends. The germline gives CDR1 SGDLS, CDR2 YYNGEE. The CDR3 has 14 amino acids. The CDR3 here is CASSLNGAIETQYF. The CDR3 DNA sequence: TGTGCCAGCAGCCTCAACGGTGCGATCGAGACCCAGTACTTC.

A single count supports this clone. The chain couples TRBV27 to TRBJ1-1; D remains unclear. Germline assignment: CDR1 MNHEY and CDR2 SMNVEV (reference sequence). The CDR3 has 13 amino acids. V was trimmed by 4 bases and J by 3 bases, leaving 9 bases between them. In nucleotides, the CDR3 is TGTGCCAGCAGTTCACGGCGGGACACTGAAGCTTTCTTT. Amino acids: CASSSRRDTEAFF.

V usage is TRBV11-2 and J usage is TRBJ1-2, with 9 bases aligning to TRBD1. Germline V CDR1 and CDR2: SGHAT, FQNNGV. J was trimmed by 8 bases and V by 4 bases; bases with no gene match: 14. The CDR3 is 16 amino acids. DNA of the CDR3: TGTGCCAGCAGCTCCGGTCCCGGGACAGGGCCCCTGGGCTACACCTTC. It encodes CASSSGPGTGPLGYTF.

The genes are TRBV11-3 and TRBJ1-1; 12 nucleotides line up with TRBD1. Germline V gene sequence: CDR1 SGHNT, CDR2 YENEEA. This CDR3 is 17 amino acids long. With V trimmed by 4 bases and J by 0 bases, 6 bases remained unmatched. CDR3 residues: CASSSRDRGPLNTEAFF. DNA of the CDR3: TGTGCCAGCAGCTCCCGGGACAGGGGGCCTTTGAACACTGAAGCTTTCTTT. Full variable domain (outside the CDR3, taken from reference TRBV11-3 and TRBJ1-1): EAGVVQSPRYKIIEKKQPVAFWCNPISGHNTLYWYLQNLGQGPELLIRYENEEAVDDSQLPKDRFSAERLKGVDSTLKIQPAELGDSAVYLCASSSRDRGPLNTEAFFGQGTRLTVV.

The rearrangement links TRBV10-3 to TRBJ1-5, with D tentatively TRBD1 (5 bases). This CDR3 contains 16 residues. Trimming stripped 0 bases from V and 4 bases from J, with 13 bases between. Germline-derived CDR1 and CDR2 are ENHRY and SYGVKD. The DNA for the CDR3 is TGTGCCATCAGTGAGTCGAATTCAGGGTGGAATCAGCCCCAGCATTTT. Its translation is CAISESNSGWNQPQHF.

The V and J genes are TRBV9 and TRBJ1-2, with 7 bases that match TRBD1. Germline V lookup: CDR1 SGDLS, CDR2 YYNGEE. The CDR3 loop spans 13 amino acids. The trim removed 3 bases at V and 7 bases at J, leaving 6 bases unmatched. The CDR3 nucleotides read TGTGCCAGCAGCGAGACGGAGGGGGCTGGCTACACCTTC. Translation gives CASSETEGAGYTF.